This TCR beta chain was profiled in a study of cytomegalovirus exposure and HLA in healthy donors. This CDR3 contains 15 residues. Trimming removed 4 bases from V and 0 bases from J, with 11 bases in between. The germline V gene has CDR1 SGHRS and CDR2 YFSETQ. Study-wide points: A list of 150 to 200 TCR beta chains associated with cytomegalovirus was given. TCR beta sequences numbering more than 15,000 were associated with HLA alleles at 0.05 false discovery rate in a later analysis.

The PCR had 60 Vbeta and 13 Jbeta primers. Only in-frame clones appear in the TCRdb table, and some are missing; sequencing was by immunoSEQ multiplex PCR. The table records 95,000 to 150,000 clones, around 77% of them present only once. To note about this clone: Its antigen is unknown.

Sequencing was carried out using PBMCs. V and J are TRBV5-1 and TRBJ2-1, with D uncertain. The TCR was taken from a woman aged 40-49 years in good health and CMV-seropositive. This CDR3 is CASSQTLSSYNEQFF. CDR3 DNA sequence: TGCGCCAGCAGCCAGACTCTTAGCTCCTACAATGAGCAGTTCTTC.